This TCR beta chain is drawn from a study of cytomegalovirus exposure and HLA in healthy donors. The CDR3 consists of 13 residues. V lost 5 bases, J lost 8 bases, and 12 bases lay in between. Germline CDR1 and CDR2: SEHNR and FQNEAQ (reference sequence). The sample holds a few counts of this clone. Its antigen remains unknown. The PCR employed 60 Vbeta primers together with 13 Jbeta primers. Measured with immunoSEQ multiplex PCR; TCRdb has only the in-frame clones, and not every one. The sample has under 200,000 clones; approximately 11% are singletons. Study-level results: Published work reported that the classifier diagnosed cytomegalovirus status with high specificity and sensitivity.

The J gene is TRBJ1-4, the V gene TRBV7-9, with D possibly TRBD1 on 6 matching bases. The receptor comes from a man aged 50-60 years in good health and CMV-seropositive. Source material: PBMCs. The CDR3 DNA sequence: TGTGCCAGCAGCCCCACAGGGAAAGAAAAACTGTTTTTT. Its translation: CASSPTGKEKLFF.